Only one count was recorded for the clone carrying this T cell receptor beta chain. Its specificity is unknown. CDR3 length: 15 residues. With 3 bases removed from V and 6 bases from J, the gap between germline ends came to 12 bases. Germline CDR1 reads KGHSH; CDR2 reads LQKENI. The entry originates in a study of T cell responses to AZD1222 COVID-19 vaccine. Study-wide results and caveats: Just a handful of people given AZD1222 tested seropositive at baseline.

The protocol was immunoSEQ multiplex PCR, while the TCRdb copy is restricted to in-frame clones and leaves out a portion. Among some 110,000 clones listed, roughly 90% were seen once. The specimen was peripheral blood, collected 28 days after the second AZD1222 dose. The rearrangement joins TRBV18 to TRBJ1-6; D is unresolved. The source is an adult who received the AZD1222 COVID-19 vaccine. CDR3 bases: TGTGCCAGCTCACCTGGGCAAACGAGTAATTCACCCCTCCACTTT. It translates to CASSPGQTSNSPLHF.